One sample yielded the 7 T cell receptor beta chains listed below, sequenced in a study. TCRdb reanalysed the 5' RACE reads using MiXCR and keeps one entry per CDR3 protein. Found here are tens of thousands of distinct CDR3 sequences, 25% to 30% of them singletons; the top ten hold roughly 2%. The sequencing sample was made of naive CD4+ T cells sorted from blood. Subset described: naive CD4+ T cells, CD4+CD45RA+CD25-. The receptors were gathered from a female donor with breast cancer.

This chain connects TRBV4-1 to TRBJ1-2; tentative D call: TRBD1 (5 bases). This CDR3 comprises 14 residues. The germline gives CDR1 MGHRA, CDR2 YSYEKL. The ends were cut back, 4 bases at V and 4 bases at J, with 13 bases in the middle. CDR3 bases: TGCGCCAGCAGCCCGGGACCCTCGGGCTATGGCTACACCTTC. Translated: CASSPGPSGYGYTF.

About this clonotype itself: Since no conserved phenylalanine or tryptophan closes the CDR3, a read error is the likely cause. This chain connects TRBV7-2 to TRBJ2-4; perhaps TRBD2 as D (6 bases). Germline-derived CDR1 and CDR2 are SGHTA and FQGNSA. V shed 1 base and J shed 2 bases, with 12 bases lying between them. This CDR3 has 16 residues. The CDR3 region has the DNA TGTGCCAGCAGCTTAGTTTTAGGACTAACCAAAAACATTCAGTACATC. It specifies CASSLVLGLTKNIQYI.

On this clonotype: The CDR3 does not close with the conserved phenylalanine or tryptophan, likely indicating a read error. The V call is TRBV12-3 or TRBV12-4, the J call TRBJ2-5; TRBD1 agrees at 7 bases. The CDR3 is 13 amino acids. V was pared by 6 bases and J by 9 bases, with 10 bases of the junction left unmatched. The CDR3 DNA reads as TGTGCCAGCAGCTTTGACAGGGTTGAGTCCCAGTACCTC. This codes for CASSFDRVESQYL.

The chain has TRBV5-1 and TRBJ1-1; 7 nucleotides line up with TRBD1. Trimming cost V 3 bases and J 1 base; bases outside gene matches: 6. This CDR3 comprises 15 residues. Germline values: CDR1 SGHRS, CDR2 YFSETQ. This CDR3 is CASSSRDSANTEAFF. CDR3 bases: TGCGCCAGCAGCTCCCGGGACAGCGCGAACACTGAAGCTTTCTTT.

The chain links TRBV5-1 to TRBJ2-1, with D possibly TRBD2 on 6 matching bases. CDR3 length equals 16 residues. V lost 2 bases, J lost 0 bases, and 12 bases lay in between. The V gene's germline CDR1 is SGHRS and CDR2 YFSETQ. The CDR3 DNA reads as TGCGCCAGCAGCTTCTCCAGCGGGTCCTCCTACAATGAGCAGTTCTTC. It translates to CASSFSSGSSYNEQFF. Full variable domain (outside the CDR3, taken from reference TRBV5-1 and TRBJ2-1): KAGVTQTPRYLIKTRGQQVTLSCSPISGHRSVSWYQQTPGQGLQFLFEYFSETQRNKGNFPGRFSGRQFSNSRSEMNVSTLELGDSALYLCASSFSSGSSYNEQFFGPGTRLTVL.

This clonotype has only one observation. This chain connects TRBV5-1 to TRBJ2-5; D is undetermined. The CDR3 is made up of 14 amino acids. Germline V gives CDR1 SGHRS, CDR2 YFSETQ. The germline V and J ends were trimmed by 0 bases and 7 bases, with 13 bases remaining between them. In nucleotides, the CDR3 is TGCGCCAGCAGCTTGGACACCAGGAAAGGGACCCAGTACTTC. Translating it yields CASSLDTRKGTQYF. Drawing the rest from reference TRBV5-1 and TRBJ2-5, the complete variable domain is KAGVTQTPRYLIKTRGQQVTLSCSPISGHRSVSWYQQTPGQGLQFLFEYFSETQRNKGNFPGRFSGRQFSNSRSEMNVSTLELGDSALYLCASSLDTRKGTQYFGPGTRLLVL.

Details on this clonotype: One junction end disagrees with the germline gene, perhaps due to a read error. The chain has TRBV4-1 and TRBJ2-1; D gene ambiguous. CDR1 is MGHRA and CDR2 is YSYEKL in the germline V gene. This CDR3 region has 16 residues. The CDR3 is CASSQDLWSSYNEQLF. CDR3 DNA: TGCGCCAGCAGCCAAGATCTTTGGAGCTCCTACAATGAGCAGCTCTTC.